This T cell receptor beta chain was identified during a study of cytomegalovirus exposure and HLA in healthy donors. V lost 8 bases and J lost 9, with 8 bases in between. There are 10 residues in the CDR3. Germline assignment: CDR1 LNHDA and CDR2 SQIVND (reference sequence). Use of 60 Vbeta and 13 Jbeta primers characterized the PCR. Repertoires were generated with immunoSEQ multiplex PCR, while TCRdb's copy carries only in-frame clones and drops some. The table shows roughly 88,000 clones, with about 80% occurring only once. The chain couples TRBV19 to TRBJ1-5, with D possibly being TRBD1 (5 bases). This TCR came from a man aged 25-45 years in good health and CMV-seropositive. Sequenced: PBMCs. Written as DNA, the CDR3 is TGTGCCAGTCACGACAGGCCCCAGCATTTT. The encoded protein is CASHDRPQHF.